Following are 7 T cell receptor beta chains from one sample sequenced in a study of OX40 agonist ivuxolimab in advanced cancers. Sequencing used immunoSEQ multiplex PCR; TCRdb keeps in-frame clones, though not all of them. The profile shows about 64,000 clones, about 87% of them singletons. The input for sequencing was CD4+ or CD8+ T cells sorted from blood, taken in a trial of the OX40 agonist ivuxolimab. The receptors stem from an adult with an advanced solid tumor such as melanoma, head and neck, liver or kidney cancer.

The chain links TRBV2 to TRBJ1-5; D perhaps matches TRBD1 (6 bases). CDR1 and CDR2 from the germline V gene are SNHLY and FYNNEI. V was shortened by 5 bases and J by 6 bases, with 17 bases between the two germline ends. The CDR3 covers 15 residues. The CDR3 DNA reads TGTGCCAGCAGTCCCACCCGGGGGGCCGGTCAGCCCCAGCATTTT. It encodes CASSPTRGAGQPQHF.

The chain is built from TRBV5-1 and TRBJ2-5; D remains unclear. The V and J ends lost 0 bases and 0 bases respectively, with 12 bases between them. CDR3 length equals 16 residues. Germline CDR1 is SGHRS and CDR2 is YFSETQ. This CDR3 is CASSLGDGRYQETQYF. The DNA for the CDR3 is TGCGCCAGCAGCTTGGGAGACGGACGGTACCAAGAGACCCAGTACTTC. Based on the CDR3 plus reference TRBV5-1 and TRBJ2-5, the full variable domain is KAGVTQTPRYLIKTRGQQVTLSCSPISGHRSVSWYQQTPGQGLQFLFEYFSETQRNKGNFPGRFSGRQFSNSRSEMNVSTLELGDSALYLCASSLGDGRYQETQYFGPGTRLLVL.

The chain employs TRBV6-1 and TRBJ2-7; 9 bases fit TRBD1. Per the germline V gene, CDR1 is MNHNS and CDR2 is SASEGT. The CDR3 length is 15 residues. The V segment lost 1 base and the J segment 4 bases; nucleotides outside the gene matches: 5. As DNA, the CDR3 is TGTGCCAGCAGTGAAGGGGGACAGGGCTTTTACGAGCAGTACTTC. This sequence encodes CASSEGGQGFYEQYF.

This clone has just one count. The rearrangement joins TRBV9 to TRBJ1-1; the D is unclear. The V end lost 0 bases, the J end lost 5 bases, and 11 bases lay between the germline ends. Germline-derived CDR1 and CDR2 are SGDLS and YYNGEE. The CDR3 runs 14 residues. The chain's CDR3 is CASSVDPGVTEAFF. The CDR3 DNA reads TGTGCCAGCAGCGTAGACCCGGGAGTGACTGAAGCTTTCTTT.

The chain links TRBV4-1 to TRBJ2-7, with 9 bases identical to TRBD2. The V segment lost 2 bases and the J segment 5 bases; nucleotides outside the gene matches: 10. This CDR3 comprises 16 residues. Germline CDR1 MGHRA, CDR2 YSYEKL. The CDR3 coding sequence is TGCGCCAGCAGCCAACCAGGCGGGAGGGCCGCAGACGAGCAGTACTTC. Translation: CASSQPGGRAADEQYF.

This chain connects TRBV28 to TRBJ1-5; perhaps TRBD1 as D (6 bases). The CDR3 is 16 residues long. V was trimmed by 7 bases and J by 0 bases, leaving 16 bases between them. Germline CDR1 is MDHEN and CDR2 is SYDVKM. The CDR3 coding sequence is TGTGCCAGCAACAACCGGGGGCGGGGTAGCAATCAGCCCCAGCATTTT. This sequence encodes CASNNRGRGSNQPQHF.

V usage is TRBV19 and J usage is TRBJ1-4, with D possibly TRBD1 on 5 matching bases. The CDR3 sequence is 15 residues long. V lost 5 bases, J lost 8 bases, and 18 bases lay in between. Germline V gene sequence: CDR1 LNHDA, CDR2 SQIVND (reference sequence). The CDR3: CASSPFGGTEEKLFF. The CDR3 DNA reads as TGTGCCAGTAGTCCCTTCGGCGGGACCGAAGAAAAACTGTTTTTT.